This entry is about one T cell receptor (beta chain). These data belong to a study of graft-versus-host responses after intestinal transplantation. TCRdb keeps only in-frame clones here, not all; method: immunoSEQ multiplex PCR. The sample has 35,000 to 40,000 clones; over 85% are singletons. Material: PBMCs, obtained 16 days after intestinal transplant. This TCR was recovered from a human patient who received an intestinal transplant, so some T cells may come from the graft donor.

The CDR3 DNA follows: TGTGCCAGCAGCTTCAGGGGGTGGTACGAGCAGTACTTC. It specifies CASSFRGWYEQYF. The chain employs TRBV7-2 and TRBJ2-5; 7 bases map to TRBD1. The J call is doubtful: the DNA matches TRBJ2-7 better. The V gene's germline CDR1 is SGHTA and CDR2 FQGNSA. The CDR3 loop spans 13 amino acids.